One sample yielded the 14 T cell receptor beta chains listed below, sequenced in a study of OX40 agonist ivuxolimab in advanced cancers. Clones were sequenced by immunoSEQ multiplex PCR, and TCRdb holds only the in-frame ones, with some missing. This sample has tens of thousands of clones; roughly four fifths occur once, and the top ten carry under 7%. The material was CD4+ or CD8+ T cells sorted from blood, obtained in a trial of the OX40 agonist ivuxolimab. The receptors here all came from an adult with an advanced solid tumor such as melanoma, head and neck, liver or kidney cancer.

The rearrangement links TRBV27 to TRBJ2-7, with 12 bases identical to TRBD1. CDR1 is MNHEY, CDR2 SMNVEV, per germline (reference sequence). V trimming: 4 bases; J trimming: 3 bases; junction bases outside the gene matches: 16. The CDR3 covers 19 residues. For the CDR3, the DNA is TGTGCCAGCAGTTCCCAGAGGGACAGGGGGCCTACAAACCACTACGAGCAGTACTTC. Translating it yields CASSSQRDRGPTNHYEQYF.

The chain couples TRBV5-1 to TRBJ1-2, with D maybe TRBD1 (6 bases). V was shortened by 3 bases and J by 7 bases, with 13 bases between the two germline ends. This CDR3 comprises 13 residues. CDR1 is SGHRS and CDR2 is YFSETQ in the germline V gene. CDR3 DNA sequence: TGCGCCAGCAGCTCTCCGCGGGACACTGGCTACACCTTC. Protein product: CASSSPRDTGYTF.

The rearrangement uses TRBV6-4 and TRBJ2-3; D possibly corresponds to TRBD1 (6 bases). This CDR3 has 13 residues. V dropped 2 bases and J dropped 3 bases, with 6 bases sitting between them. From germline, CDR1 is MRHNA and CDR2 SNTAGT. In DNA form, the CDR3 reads TGTGCCAGCAGTGACAGGGGGACAGATACGCAGTATTTT. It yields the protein CASSDRGTDTQYF.

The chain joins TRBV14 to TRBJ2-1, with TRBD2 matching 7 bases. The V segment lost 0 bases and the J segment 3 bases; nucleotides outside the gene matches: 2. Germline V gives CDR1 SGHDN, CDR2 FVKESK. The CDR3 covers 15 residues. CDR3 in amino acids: CASSQEGDYYNEQFF. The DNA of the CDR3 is TGTGCCAGCAGCCAAGAGGGGGACTACTACAATGAGCAGTTCTTC.

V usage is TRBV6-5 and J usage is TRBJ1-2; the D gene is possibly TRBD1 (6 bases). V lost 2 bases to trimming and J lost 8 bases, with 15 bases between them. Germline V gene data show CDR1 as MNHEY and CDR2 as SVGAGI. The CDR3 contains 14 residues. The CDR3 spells CASSYRGDYSGYTF. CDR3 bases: TGTGCCAGCAGTTACAGGGGGGATTATTCGGGCTACACCTTC.

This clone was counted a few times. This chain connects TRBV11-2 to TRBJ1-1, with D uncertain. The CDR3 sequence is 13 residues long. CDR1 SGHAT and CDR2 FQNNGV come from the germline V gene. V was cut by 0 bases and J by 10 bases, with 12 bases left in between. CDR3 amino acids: CASSLETGGRAFF. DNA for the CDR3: TGTGCCAGCAGCTTAGAGACCGGCGGACGAGCTTTCTTT.

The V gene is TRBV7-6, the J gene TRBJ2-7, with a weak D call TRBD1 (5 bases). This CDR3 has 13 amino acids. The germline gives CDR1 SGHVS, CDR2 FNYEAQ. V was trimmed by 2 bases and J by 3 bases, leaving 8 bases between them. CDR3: CASSLSGIYEQYF. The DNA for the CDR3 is TGTGCCAGCAGCTTATCAGGGATCTACGAGCAGTACTTC.

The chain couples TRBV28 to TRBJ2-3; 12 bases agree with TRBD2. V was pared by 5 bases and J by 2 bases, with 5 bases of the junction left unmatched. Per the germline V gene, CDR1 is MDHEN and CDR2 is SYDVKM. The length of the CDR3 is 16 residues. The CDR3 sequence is CASSILAGGFTDTQYF. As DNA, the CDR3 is TGTGCCAGCAGTATCCTAGCGGGAGGGTTCACAGATACGCAGTATTTT.

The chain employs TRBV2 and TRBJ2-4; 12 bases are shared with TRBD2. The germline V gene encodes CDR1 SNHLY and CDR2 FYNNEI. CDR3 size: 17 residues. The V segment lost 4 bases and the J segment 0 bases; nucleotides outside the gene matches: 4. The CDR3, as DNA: TGTGCCAGCAGTGTGTCTAGCGGGGGGGGAGCCAAAAACATTCAGTACTTC. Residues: CASSVSSGGGAKNIQYF.

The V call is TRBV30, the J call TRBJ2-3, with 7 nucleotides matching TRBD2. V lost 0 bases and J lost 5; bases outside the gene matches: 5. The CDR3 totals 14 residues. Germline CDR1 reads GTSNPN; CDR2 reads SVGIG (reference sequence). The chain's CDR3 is CAWSVGGSGDTQYF. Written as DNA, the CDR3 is TGTGCCTGGAGTGTCGGCGGGAGTGGAGATACGCAGTATTTT.

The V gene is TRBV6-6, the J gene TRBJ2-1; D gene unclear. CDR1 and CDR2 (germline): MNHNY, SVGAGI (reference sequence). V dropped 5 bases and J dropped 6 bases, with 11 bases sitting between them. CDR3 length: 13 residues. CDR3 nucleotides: TGTGCCAGCAGTCCCGAGTACAGCAATGAGCAGTTCTTC. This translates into CASSPEYSNEQFF.

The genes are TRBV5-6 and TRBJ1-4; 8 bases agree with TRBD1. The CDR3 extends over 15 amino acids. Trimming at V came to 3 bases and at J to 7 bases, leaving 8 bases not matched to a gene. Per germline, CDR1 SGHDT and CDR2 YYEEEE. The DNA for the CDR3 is TGTGCCAGCAGCTCGACGGACAGGGAGGGTGAAAAACTGTTTTTT. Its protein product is CASSSTDREGEKLFF.

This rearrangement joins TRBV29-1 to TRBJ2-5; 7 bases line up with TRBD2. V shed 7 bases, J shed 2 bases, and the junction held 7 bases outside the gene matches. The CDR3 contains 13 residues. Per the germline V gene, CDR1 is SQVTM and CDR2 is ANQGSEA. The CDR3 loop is CSATLADQETQYF. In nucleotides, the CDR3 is TGCAGCGCTACCCTAGCGGATCAAGAGACCCAGTACTTC.

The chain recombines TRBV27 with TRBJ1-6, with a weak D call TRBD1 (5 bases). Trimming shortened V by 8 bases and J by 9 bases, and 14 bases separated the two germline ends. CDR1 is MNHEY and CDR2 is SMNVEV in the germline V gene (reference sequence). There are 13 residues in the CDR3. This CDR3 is CASGGQGPSPLHF. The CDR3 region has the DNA TGTGCCAGCGGTGGCCAGGGCCCTTCACCCCTCCACTTT.